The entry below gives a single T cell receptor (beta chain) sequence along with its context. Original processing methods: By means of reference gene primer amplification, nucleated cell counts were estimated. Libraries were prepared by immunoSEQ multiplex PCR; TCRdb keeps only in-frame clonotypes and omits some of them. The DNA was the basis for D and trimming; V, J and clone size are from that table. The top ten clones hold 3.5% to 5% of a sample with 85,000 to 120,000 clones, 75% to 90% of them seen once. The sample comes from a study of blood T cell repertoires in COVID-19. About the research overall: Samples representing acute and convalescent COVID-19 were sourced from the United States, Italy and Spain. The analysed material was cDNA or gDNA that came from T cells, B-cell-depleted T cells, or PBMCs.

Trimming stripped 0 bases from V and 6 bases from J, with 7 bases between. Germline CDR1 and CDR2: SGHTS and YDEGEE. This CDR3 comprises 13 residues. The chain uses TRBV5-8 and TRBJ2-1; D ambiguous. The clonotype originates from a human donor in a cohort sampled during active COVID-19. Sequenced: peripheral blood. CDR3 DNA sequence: TGTGCCAGCAGCTTGGGCGCTCCCAATGAGCAGTTCTTC. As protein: CASSLGAPNEQFF.